This T cell receptor beta chain was sequenced in a study of shared clonotypes between healthy human individuals. This CDR3 spans 16 amino acids. V lost 0 bases, J lost 7 bases, and 8 bases stayed unmatched. Germline V CDR1 and CDR2: MGHRA, YSYEKL. Only in-frame clones appear in the TCRdb table, and some are missing; sequencing was by immunoSEQ multiplex PCR. The top ten hold 0.11% of the sample, which has hundreds of thousands of clones, approximately 96% seen once. Study observations and caveats: The study found approximately 5% of naive CD4 clonotypes shared across a few donors.

CD45RO-negative cells were positively selected for CCR7, leaving out terminally differentiated effector memory CD45RA+ cells. The donors, healthy adults who were HIV-negative, had experienced no recent acute infections or vaccinations. Of note for this clone: Its antigen is not known.

The chain joins TRBV4-1 to TRBJ2-1; 8 bases agree with TRBD2. The sample taken for sequencing was naive CD8+ T cells sorted from blood. The receptor was derived from a woman in her 30s in good health. The CDR3 DNA reads as TGCGCCAGCAGCCAAGAGGAAGCGGGAGTTCGAAATGAGCAGTTCTTC. It yields the protein CASSQEEAGVRNEQFF.